The 29 T cell receptor beta chains in this list originate from one sample, sequenced in a study of spatial heterogeneity in lung cancer. One entry per CDR3 protein, called by TCRdb with MiXCR from the 5' RACE reads. Of under 100,000 distinct CDR3 sequences in the sample, roughly 8.7% were seen once. Specified time point: sample taken at primary tumor resection. Frozen PBMC, nontumor lung or tumor provided whole RNA, which was sequenced unsorted. The material was PBMCs, obtained at surgery. Receptors originate from a male donor with early-stage non-small cell lung cancer.

There are many counts of this clonotype. The V and J genes are TRBV4-2 and TRBJ2-7; D is unclear. The CDR3 covers 13 residues. Germline assignment: CDR1 LGHNA and CDR2 YNFKEQ. Deletions cut 1 base from V and 1 base from J, with 5 bases between. As DNA, the CDR3 is TGTGCCAGCAGCCAAGGCGGTTCCTACGAGCAGTACTTC. This sequence encodes CASSQGGSYEQYF.

This clonotype was counted at least ten times. The V and J genes are TRBV7-6 and TRBJ2-6, with D uncertain. Germline V gene sequence: CDR1 SGHVS, CDR2 FNYEAQ. Trimming removed 2 bases from V and 0 bases from J, with 5 bases in between. The CDR3 totals 15 residues. The CDR3 is CASSLSSSGANVLTF. DNA for the CDR3: TGTGCCAGCAGCTTAAGCTCCTCTGGGGCCAACGTCCTGACTTTC.

In this sample, this clonotype turned up a few times. The V call is TRBV2, the J call TRBJ1-3; TRBD1 might be the D (5 bases). The CDR3 is 16 residues long. Deletions cut 6 bases from V and 2 bases from J, with 17 bases between. Germline V gives CDR1 SNHLY, CDR2 FYNNEI. CDR3 sequence: CASRPHPGTPGNTIYF. For the CDR3, the DNA is TGTGCCAGCAGACCACATCCCGGGACGCCTGGAAACACCATATATTTT.

This clonotype was detected many times. This rearrangement joins TRBV6-2 or TRBV6-3 to TRBJ2-5; no definite D call. Germline V lookup: CDR1 MNHEY, CDR2 SVGEGT. There are 14 residues in the CDR3. The germline V and J ends were trimmed by 4 bases and 2 bases, with 11 bases remaining between them. CDR3 region: CASSSWDIQETQYF. The CDR3 DNA reads TGTGCCAGCAGTTCGTGGGATATACAAGAGACCCAGTACTTC.

The rearrangement uses TRBV6-1 and TRBJ2-3; 8 positions agree with TRBD1. Germline lookup yields CDR1 MNHNS and CDR2 SASEGT. J gave up 1 base and V 6 bases, and 6 bases lay outside the gene matches. CDR3 length: 15 amino acids. The CDR3 protein is CASRGPGQGTDTQYF. CDR3 DNA sequence: TGTGCCAGCAGAGGACCGGGACAGGGCACAGATACGCAGTATTTT.

At least ten counts were recorded for this clonotype. The chain has TRBV6-5 and TRBJ2-1; 11 nucleotides align to TRBD2. The CDR3 sequence is 13 residues long. J lost 6 bases, V lost 8 bases, and 3 bases had no gene match. Germline CDR1 and CDR2: MNHEY and SVGAGI. CDR3 loop: CASYLAGGNEQFF. The CDR3 coding sequence is TGTGCCAGCTATCTAGCGGGAGGCAATGAGCAGTTCTTC.

This clonotype appeared a few times. This chain connects TRBV27 to TRBJ2-7; 7 positions match TRBD1. CDR3 size: 16 residues. The germline gives CDR1 MNHEY, CDR2 SMNVEV (reference sequence). V trimming: 4 bases; J trimming: 1 base; junction bases outside the gene matches: 10. The CDR3: CASSSYTRDRSYEQYF. The CDR3 nucleotides are TGTGCCAGCAGTTCATATACCCGGGACAGATCCTACGAGCAGTACTTC.

This clonotype was recorded a few times. CDR3 bases: TGTGCCAGCAGTCCCTCTTCCGAGCAGTACTTC. Translating it yields CASSPSSEQYF. The V call is TRBV12-3 or TRBV12-4, the J call TRBJ2-7; no reliable D call. The V and J ends lost 5 bases and 6 bases respectively, with 8 bases between them. The CDR3 covers 11 residues.

This chain uses TRBV20-1 with TRBJ2-3; D could derive from TRBD1 or TRBD2 (5 bases each). This CDR3 region has 15 residues. Per germline, CDR1 DFQATT and CDR2 SNEGSKA (reference sequence). V gave up 6 bases and J gave up 2 bases, with 18 bases separating them. This chain's CDR3 is CSALSRDLFTDTQYF. In DNA form, the CDR3 reads TGCAGTGCCCTTTCCCGGGACCTCTTCACAGATACGCAGTATTTT.

J is TRBJ2-3 and V is TRBV5-6; D remains ambiguous. Germline V CDR1 and CDR2: SGHDT, YYEEEE. The CDR3 consists of 13 residues. Trimming cost V 0 bases and J 4 bases, with 6 bases left between them. This CDR3 reads CASSLEAADTQYF. DNA of the CDR3: TGTGCCAGCAGCTTGGAGGCCGCAGATACGCAGTATTTT.

This clonotype was detected many times. The V gene is TRBV7-3, the J gene TRBJ2-3, with a weak D call TRBD2 (5 bases). There are 13 residues in the CDR3. Germline V lookup: CDR1 SGHTA, CDR2 FQGTGA. The ends were cut back, 4 bases at V and 6 bases at J, with 11 bases in the middle. CDR3 sequence reads: CASSSHPGDTQYF. CDR3 nucleotides: TGTGCCAGCAGCTCACACCCGGGGGATACGCAGTATTTT. Full variable domain (missing parts from reference TRBV7-3 and TRBJ2-3): GAGVSQTPSNKVTEKGKYVELRCDPISGHTALYWYRQSLGQGPEFLIYFQGTGAADDSGLPNDRFFAVRPEGSVSTLKIQRTERGDSAVYLCASSSHPGDTQYFGPGTRLTVL.

This clonotype was counted a few times. This sequence joins TRBV25-1 and TRBJ2-1, with D tentatively TRBD1 (5 bases). The V end was cut by 5 bases, the J end by 4 bases, with 12 bases between. Germline lookup yields CDR1 MGHDK and CDR2 SYGVNS. The CDR3 is 14 residues long. The CDR3 DNA sequence: TGTGCCAGCAGTCCAAACAGACAGTACAATGAGCAGTTCTTC. Encoded protein: CASSPNRQYNEQFF.

This clonotype has just a few counts. The chain carries TRBV28 and TRBJ2-1, with 12 bases identical to TRBD2. The CDR3 runs to 16 residues. Germline CDR1 and CDR2: MDHEN and SYDVKM. The V segment lost 5 bases and the J segment 3 bases; nucleotides outside the gene matches: 5. The CDR3 coding sequence is TGTGCCAGCAGTCTGGGGACTAGCGGGTTCTACAATGAGCAGTTCTTC. It translates to CASSLGTSGFYNEQFF.

This clonotype was picked up many times. The V and J genes are TRBV3-1 and TRBJ2-1; D unresolved. The CDR3 runs to 11 residues. Between the trimmed V and J ends, which lost 5 bases and 10 bases, there was a span of 9 bases. CDR1 is LGHDT, CDR2 YNNKEL, per germline (reference sequence). This CDR3 is CASSRQTEQFF. In nucleotides, the CDR3 is TGTGCCAGCAGCAGACAAACAGAGCAGTTCTTC.

This clonotype has only a few counts. V gene TRBV7-9 combines with J gene TRBJ2-3; TRBD2 agrees at 8 bases. The CDR3 is 12 residues long. Trimming took 5 bases from V and 9 from J; bases not matched to a gene: 4. Germline CDR1 is SEHNR and CDR2 is FQNEAQ (reference sequence). The CDR3 sequence: CASSTPGGTQYF. The CDR3 DNA follows: TGTGCCAGCAGCACACCGGGGGGGACGCAGTATTTT.

This clonotype was counted many times. The chain links TRBV3-1 to TRBJ2-7; 8 bases are shared with TRBD2. Trimming cost V 1 base and J 12 bases; bases outside gene matches: 14. Germline lookup yields CDR1 LGHDT and CDR2 YNNKEL (reference sequence). The CDR3 consists of 15 residues. The CDR3 nucleotides read TGTGCCAGCAGCCAAGGAGCAAGCGGGGGATCTTTACGGTACTTC. It codes for CASSQGASGGSLRYF.

V and J are TRBV24-1 and TRBJ2-1; either TRBD1 or TRBD2 may supply D (5 bases each). V lost 2 bases and J lost 9, with 13 bases in between. CDR1 and CDR2 (germline): KGHDR, SFDVKD. This CDR3 comprises 14 residues. For the CDR3, the DNA is TGTGCCACCAGTGATTCTGGGACCAAAGGTGAGCAGTTCTTC. It specifies CATSDSGTKGEQFF.

This clonotype was detected a few times. The gene calls are TRBV5-4 and TRBJ2-2, with TRBD2 matching over 11 bases. The ends lost 3 bases at V and 5 bases at J; junction bases unmatched: 9. In germline, CDR1 is SGHNT, CDR2 YYREEE (reference sequence). CDR3 size: 17 residues. The CDR3 coding sequence is TGTGCCAGCAGCTCCCACCTCCTAGCGGGAGGAACCGGGGAGCTGTTTTTT. As protein: CASSSHLLAGGTGELFF.

There are a few counts of this clonotype. The V and J genes are TRBV5-1 and TRBJ2-5, with 8 bases matching TRBD1. V shed 4 bases and J 1 base; nucleotides not matched to a gene: 3. This CDR3 contains 14 residues. CDR1 and CDR2 from the germline V gene are SGHRS and YFSETQ. Written as DNA, the CDR3 is TGCGCCAGCAGCATTACAGGGGGCCAAGAGACCCAGTACTTC. Translating gives CASSITGGQETQYF.

This CDR3 is CSASLENGPYEQYF. The DNA for the CDR3 is TGCAGTGCTAGTTTGGAAAACGGGCCCTACGAGCAGTACTTC. The rearrangement links TRBV20-1 to TRBJ2-7; D uncertain. V dropped 3 bases and J dropped 2 bases, with 14 bases sitting between them. This CDR3 comprises 14 residues. Germline loops: CDR1 DFQATT, CDR2 SNEGSKA (reference sequence).

This clonotype was seen a few times. The chain uses TRBV5-1 and TRBJ2-1, with 8 nucleotides matching TRBD2. The V gene end was trimmed by 4 bases and the J gene end by 0 bases; junction bases not matched to a gene: 12. Germline V gene data show CDR1 as SGHRS and CDR2 as YFSETQ. The CDR3 consists of 18 residues. The CDR3 here is CASSPLRAGGSSYNEQFF. In DNA, the CDR3 is TGCGCCAGCAGCCCCCTTAGGGCGGGAGGTTCCTCCTACAATGAGCAGTTCTTC.

This clonotype has only a few counts. The J gene is TRBJ2-1, the V gene TRBV9, with 11 bases matching TRBD2. CDR1 is SGDLS, CDR2 YYNGEE, per germline. The CDR3 runs to 16 residues. Trimming cost V 2 bases and J 4 bases; bases outside gene matches: 5. The CDR3 spells CASSVSLAGVYNEQFF. The CDR3 nucleotides read TGTGCCAGCAGCGTCTCACTAGCGGGGGTTTACAATGAGCAGTTCTTC.

This clonotype was seen at least ten times. The chain links TRBV7-2 to TRBJ2-3; D may be TRBD2 (6 bases). Trimming cost V 6 bases and J 8 bases, with 18 bases left between them. CDR3 length equals 14 residues. Germline values: CDR1 SGHTA, CDR2 FQGNSA. The CDR3 loop reads CASRSSAQRGTQYF. The CDR3 bases are TGTGCCAGCAGGTCTAGCGCACAAAGGGGTACGCAGTATTTT. Full variable domain (rest looked up from reference TRBV7-2 and TRBJ2-3): GAGVSQSPSNKVTEKGKDVELRCDPISGHTALYWYRQSLGQGLEFLIYFQGNSAPDKSGLPSDRFSAERTGGSVSTLTIQRTQQEDSAVYLCASRSSAQRGTQYFGPGTRLTVL.

This clonotype was detected ten times or more. The rearrangement links TRBV5-1 to TRBJ2-7, with 8 bases identical to TRBD1. Germline V gives CDR1 SGHRS, CDR2 YFSETQ. The CDR3 covers 15 residues. Trimming took 0 bases from V and 5 from J; bases not matched to a gene: 7. CDR3 residues: CASSLGVTGANEQYF. The DNA of the CDR3 is TGCGCCAGCAGCTTGGGGGTGACAGGGGCGAACGAGCAGTACTTC. The variable domain in full, with the rest retrieved from reference TRBV5-1 and TRBJ2-7, is KAGVTQTPRYLIKTRGQQVTLSCSPISGHRSVSWYQQTPGQGLQFLFEYFSETQRNKGNFPGRFSGRQFSNSRSEMNVSTLELGDSALYLCASSLGVTGANEQYFGPGTRLTVT.

This chain links TRBV7-9 with TRBJ2-5; 8 bases map to TRBD1. Unmatched junction bases numbered 1, after V lost 0 bases and J lost 1 base. Germline CDR1 and CDR2: SEHNR and FQNEAQ (reference sequence). The CDR3 consists of 15 residues. The CDR3 DNA reads as TGTGCCAGCAGCTTAGCAGGACAGGGCCAAGAGACCCAGTACTTC. Translated: CASSLAGQGQETQYF.

This clonotype was observed a handful of times. The chain links TRBV15 to TRBJ2-7, with 8 bases matching TRBD1. Trimming cost V 1 base and J 7 bases; bases outside gene matches: 9. The length of the CDR3 is 15 residues. The germline V gene has CDR1 LNHNV and CDR2 YYDKDF (reference sequence). The CDR3 region has the DNA TGTGCCACCAGCAGAGGTGATTCAGGGGGCGAGGAGCAGTACTTC. It yields the protein CATSRGDSGGEEQYF.

In DNA, the CDR3 is TGCAGCGTGTGGGACATCCAAGAGACCCAGTACTTC. It yields the protein CSVWDIQETQYF. The chain is built from TRBV29-1 and TRBJ2-5, with TRBD1 as a possible D gene (6 bases). Germline-derived CDR1 and CDR2 are SQVTM and ANQGSEA. This CDR3 region has 12 residues. V was clipped by 6 bases and J by 1 base, with 9 bases between them.

This clonotype showed up many times. The V gene is TRBV28, the J gene TRBJ2-7; D unresolved. The germline CDR1 and CDR2 sequences are MDHEN and SYDVKM. The CDR3 has 13 amino acids. Trimming stripped 5 bases from V and 3 bases from J, with 11 bases between. In DNA form, the CDR3 reads TGTGCCAGCAGTCCCCCGTCCAACTACGAGCAGTACTTC. It yields the protein CASSPPSNYEQYF.

V and J are TRBV6-5 and TRBJ2-2; D is tentatively TRBD1 or TRBD2 (5 bases each). Trimming stripped 8 bases from V and 5 bases from J, with 15 bases between. Germline assignment: CDR1 MNHEY and CDR2 SVGAGI. The CDR3 contains 14 residues. The CDR3 DNA reads TGTGCCAGCCGGGGCCTCCCGACAACCGGGGAGCTGTTTTTT. This encodes CASRGLPTTGELFF.